This T cell receptor beta chain comes out of a study of T-cell reconstitution after alpha-beta-depleted transplantation in children. Overall study results and limits: Surviving thymic progenitors and recipient T cells were the source of high TCRbeta diversity at day 60 in some patients. Reports say that about two months after transplant, the alpha-beta T cells came out of several hundred graft clones that had expanded. T-cell counts and diversity at one year post-transplant came mainly from newly produced T cells.

Germline values: CDR1 MNHEY, CDR2 SMNVEV (reference sequence). The CDR3 covers 15 residues. The V and J ends lost 5 bases and 5 bases, in that order; junction bases with no gene match: 11. This clonotype has a count of ten or more. What it binds is unknown. Unique molecular identifiers were incorporated during preparation of the TCRbeta library. Each CDR3 protein is one row after TCRdb ran MiXCR on the PCR reads. Of 480,000 or so distinct CDR3 sequences listed, about 11% are singletons. The chain recombines TRBV27 with TRBJ2-7, with 8 positions matching TRBD2. The sequences come from PBMCs, collected before TCRalphabeta/CD19-depleted stem cell transplant. The origin of this receptor is a child aged 2-15 years with inherited bone marrow failure, due to receive a stem cell transplant. Here the CDR3 DNA reads TGTGCCAGCAGTACCCGCGGTAGCGGGAACGACGAGCAGTACTTC. Protein sequence: CASSTRGSGNDEQYF.